A selection of T cell receptor beta chains follows, all from one sample in a study of vaccination effects on CD4 cells after COVID-19. Profiling relied on immunoSEQ multiplex PCR, and the TCRdb table lists in-frame clones only, not all of them. The data contain 64,000 or so clones, around 82% of them singletons. These receptors have no known antigen. Sequencing used CD4+ T cells from PBMCs cultured with HCoV-OC43 spike peptides, obtained after COVID-19 vaccination. All receptors come from a human donor who received a COVID-19 vaccine. CDR3s include the opening cysteine and the closing phenylalanine or tryptophan. A D gene is named only where the DNA matches it firmly. The size entry is marked missing in some rows and otherwise reads once, few, many or a size class.

>TRBJ1-2|NA|few|TRBV27
TGTGCCAGCAGTACTGGCAGGTTCACTAACTATGGCTACACCTTC
CASSTGRFTNYGYTF
>TRBJ2-3|TRBD2|NA|TRBV7-2
TGTGCCAGCAGCGACAGACTAGCGGCGGCACTCTATACGCAGTATTTT
CASSDRLAAALYTQYF
>TRBJ2-2|NA|few|TRBV30
TGTGCCTGGAGTGTACAGACGGGCGGAGCCGGGGAGCTGTTTTTT
CAWSVQTGGAGELFF
>TRBJ1-2|NA|NA|TRBV25-1
TGTGCCAGCAGTGCGACGGAGCTCCCGATCCGCTACACCTTC
CASSATELPIRYTF
>TRBJ2-1|NA|NA|TRBV6-5
TGTGCCAGCAGTTACTCGACGCACAGTTCCTACAATGAGCAGTTCTTC
CASSYSTHSSYNEQFF
>TRBJ1-4|NA|NA|TRBV6-5
TGTGCCAGCAGGGGACCTTCGTGGTCTGAAAAACTGTTTTTT
CASRGPSWSEKLFF
>TRBJ1-6|NA|NA|TRBV29-1
TGCAGCGTTGCCCCGAATTCACCCCTCCACTTT
CSVAPNSPLHF
>TRBJ1-4|NA|once|TRBV29-1
TGCAGCGTTGTGTCTGCGGCAGCAACTAATGAAAAACTGTTTTTT
CSVVSAAATNEKLFF
>TRBJ2-1|NA|NA|TRBV18
TGTGCCAGCTCACCGAGGGGGGCCTACAATGAGCAGTTCTTC
CASSPRGAYNEQFF
>TRBJ2-1|TRBD2|NA|TRBV2
TGTGCCAGCAGACAGCGGGGGGGCTCCTACAATGAGCAGTTCTTC
CASRQRGGSYNEQFF
>TRBJ1-5|NA|NA|TRBV18
TGTGCCAGCTCACCACGTGGGGGGAATAGCAATCAGCCCCAGCATTTT
CASSPRGGNSNQPQHF
>TRBJ2-1|TRBD2|NA|TRBV5-5
TGTGCCAGCAGCTTGGGGACTAGCTCCTACAATGAGCAGTTCTTC
CASSLGTSSYNEQFF
>TRBJ1-4|NA|NA|TRBV5-6
TGTGCCAGCAGCCTGGACGGGGGTGAAAAACTGTTTTTT
CASSLDGGEKLFF
>TRBJ1-3|NA|NA|TRBV7-2
TGTGCCAGCAGCTTAGTCTTAGGCCTCTCTGGAAACACCATATATTTT
CASSLVLGLSGNTIYF
>TRBJ1-6|NA|NA|TRBV6-6
TGTGCCAGCAGAGTTGTCGATAATTCACCCCTCCACTTT
CASRVVDNSPLHF
>TRBJ2-5|NA|NA|TRBV25-1
TGTGCCAGCAGTGAGCTTTCGAGTTACCAAGAGACCCAGTACTTC
CASSELSSYQETQYF
>TRBJ1-1|NA|once|TRBV12-3/TRBV12-4
TGTGCCAGCAGTTTACTCTTGGGGGTTGGAGCTTTCTTT
CASSLLLGVGAFF
>TRBJ2-4|NA|NA|TRBV12-3/TRBV12-4
TGTGCCAGCACCCCCGAGCAAAACATTCAGTACTTC
CASTPEQNIQYF
>TRBJ1-1|NA|NA|TRBV28
TGTGCCAGCAGTTTAGTCGGTAGGGAAGCTTTCTTT
CASSLVGREAFF
>TRBJ1-3|TRBD1|NA|TRBV10-3
TGTGCCATCAGTGAGTCGGCAGGGGGATATGGAAACACCATATATTTT
CAISESAGGYGNTIYF
>TRBJ2-2|NA|NA|TRBV14
TGTGCCAGCAGCCAAGCTTATAGTGTCAGGGGATTGAACACCGGGGAGCTGTTTTTT
CASSQAYSVRGLNTGELFF
>TRBJ1-4|TRBD1|NA|TRBV7-2
TGTGCCAGCAGCCCCGACAGGGGGTTTGAAAAACTGTTTTTT
CASSPDRGFEKLFF
>TRBJ2-1|NA|NA|TRBV5-4
TGTGCCAGCAGCTTGTCTATAAGTGATGAGCAGTTCTTC
CASSLSISDEQFF
>TRBJ1-2|NA|NA|TRBV18
TGTGCCAGCTCACCACTGGTGGAGAGGTATGGCTACACCTTC
CASSPLVERYGYTF
>TRBJ2-2|NA|NA|TRBV5-1
TGCGCCAGCAGCGGGGGGAACGGGAACACCGGGGAGCTGTTTTTT
CASSGGNGNTGELFF
>TRBJ1-1|TRBD1|few|TRBV5-1
TGCGCCAGCAGCTCAGGAGACAGGGGGCGGACTGAAGCTTTCTTT
CASSSGDRGRTEAFF
>TRBJ2-3|TRBD1|NA|TRBV6-4
TGTGCCAGCAGTGAAGGGACAGGGAGGGTACCAGATACGCAGTATTTT
CASSEGTGRVPDTQYF
>TRBJ2-5|TRBD1|NA|TRBV15
TGTGCCACTACCATGGGGACAGGGGGCCGTGAGACCCAGTACTTC
CATTMGTGGRETQYF
>TRBJ2-1|TRBD2|NA|TRBV5-1
TGCGCCAGCAGCCTGGGGACTAGCGAGTACAATGAGCAGTTCTTC
CASSLGTSEYNEQFF
>TRBJ1-5|NA|NA|TRBV10-3
TGTGCCATCAGTGACCCCCACCAGGGCGGCAATCAGCCCCAGCATTTT
CAISDPHQGGNQPQHF
>TRBJ1-1|NA|NA|TRBV5-8
TGTGCCAGCAGTAGCCAAGGGATGGACACTGAAGCTTTCTTT
CASSSQGMDTEAFF
>TRBJ2-3|NA|NA|TRBV5-5
TGTGCCAGCAGCTATGGGGGGTTAACTATCACAGATACGCAGTATTTT
CASSYGGLTITDTQYF
>TRBJ2-5|TRBD2|NA|TRBV5-1
TGCGCCAGCAGCCCGATAGCGGGTTGGGAGACCCAGTACTTC
CASSPIAGWETQYF
>TRBJ2-6|NA|NA|TRBV27
TGTGCCAGCAGTTCTAGGGGATCTGGGGCCAACGTCCTGACTTTC
CASSSRGSGANVLTF
>TRBJ1-2|NA|NA|TRBV24-1
TGTGCCACCAGTGATCCGAGTCGGCAAAATAATGGCTACACCTTC
CATSDPSRQNNGYTF
>TRBJ1-5|NA|few|TRBV6-2/TRBV6-3
TGTGCCAGCAGTTACACGGGGAACCAGCCCCAGCATTTT
CASSYTGNQPQHF